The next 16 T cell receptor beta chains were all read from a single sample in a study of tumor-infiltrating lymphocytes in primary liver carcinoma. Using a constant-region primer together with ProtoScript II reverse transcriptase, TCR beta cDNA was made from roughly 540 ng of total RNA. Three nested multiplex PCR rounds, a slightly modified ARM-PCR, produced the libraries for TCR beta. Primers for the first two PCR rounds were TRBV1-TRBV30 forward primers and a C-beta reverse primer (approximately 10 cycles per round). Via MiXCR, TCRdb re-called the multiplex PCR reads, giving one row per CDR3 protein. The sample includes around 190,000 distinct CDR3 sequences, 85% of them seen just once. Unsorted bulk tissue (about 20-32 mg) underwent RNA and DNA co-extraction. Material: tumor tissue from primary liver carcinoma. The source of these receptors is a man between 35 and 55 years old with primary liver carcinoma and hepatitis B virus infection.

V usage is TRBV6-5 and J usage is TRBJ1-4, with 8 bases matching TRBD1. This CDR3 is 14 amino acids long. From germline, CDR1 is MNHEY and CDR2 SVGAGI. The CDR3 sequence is CTNSPRGLTEKLFF. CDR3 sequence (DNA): TGTACCAACAGTCCCAGGGGGCTCACCGAAAAACTGTTTTTT.

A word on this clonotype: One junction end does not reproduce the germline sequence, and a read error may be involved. The CDR3 region has the DNA TGCGCCAGCAGCCAAGCAGGGGCAAGGAGGAACTATGACTACACTTTC. Encoded protein: CASSQAGARRNYDYTF. The genes are TRBV4-3 and TRBJ1-2; D may be TRBD1 (6 bases). The CDR3 has 16 residues. CDR1 is LGHNA, CDR2 YSLEER, per germline.

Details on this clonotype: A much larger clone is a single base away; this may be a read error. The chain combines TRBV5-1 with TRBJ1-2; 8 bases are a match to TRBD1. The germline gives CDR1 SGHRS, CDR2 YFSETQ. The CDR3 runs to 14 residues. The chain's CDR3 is CASSWGTGGYGYIF. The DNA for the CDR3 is TGCGCCAGCAGTTGGGGGACAGGCGGCTATGGCTACATCTTC.

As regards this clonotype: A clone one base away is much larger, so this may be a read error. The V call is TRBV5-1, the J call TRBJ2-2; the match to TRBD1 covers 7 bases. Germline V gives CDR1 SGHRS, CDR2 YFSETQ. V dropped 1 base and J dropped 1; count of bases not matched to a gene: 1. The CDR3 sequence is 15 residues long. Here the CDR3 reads CASSLQGENTGELFF. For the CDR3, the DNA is TGCGCCAGCAGCTTGCAGGGGGAGAACACCGGGGAGCTGTTTTTT.

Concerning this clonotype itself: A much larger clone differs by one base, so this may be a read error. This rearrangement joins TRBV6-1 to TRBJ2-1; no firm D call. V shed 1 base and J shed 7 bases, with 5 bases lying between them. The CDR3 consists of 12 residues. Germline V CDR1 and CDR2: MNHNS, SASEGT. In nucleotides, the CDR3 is TGTGCCAGCAGTGAAGGGTGGAATGAGCAGTTCTTC. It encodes CASSEGWNEQFF.

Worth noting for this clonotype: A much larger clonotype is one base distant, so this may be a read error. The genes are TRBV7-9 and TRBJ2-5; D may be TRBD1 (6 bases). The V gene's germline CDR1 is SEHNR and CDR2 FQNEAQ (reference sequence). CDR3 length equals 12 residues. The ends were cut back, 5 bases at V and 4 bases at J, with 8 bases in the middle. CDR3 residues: CASSPGVETQYF. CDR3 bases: TGTGCCAGCAGCCCAGGGGTAGAGACCCAGTACTTC.

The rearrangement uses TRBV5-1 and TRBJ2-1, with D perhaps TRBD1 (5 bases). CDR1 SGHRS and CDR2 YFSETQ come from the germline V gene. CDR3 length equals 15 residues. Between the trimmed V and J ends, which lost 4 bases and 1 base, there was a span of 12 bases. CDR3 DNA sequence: TGCGCCAGCAGCATGACAGACTCGTCCTACAATGAGCAGTTCTTC. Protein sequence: CASSMTDSSYNEQFF.

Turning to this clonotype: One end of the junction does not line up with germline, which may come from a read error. As DNA, the CDR3 is TGTGTCAGCAGCTTGCGGACTAGCGTGGTCTCCTTCGAGCAGTACTTC. Its translation is CVSSLRTSVVSFEQYF. The chain uses TRBV11-2 and TRBJ2-7, with 9 bases fitting TRBD2. Germline CDR1 is SGHAT and CDR2 is FQNNGV. CDR3 size: 16 residues.

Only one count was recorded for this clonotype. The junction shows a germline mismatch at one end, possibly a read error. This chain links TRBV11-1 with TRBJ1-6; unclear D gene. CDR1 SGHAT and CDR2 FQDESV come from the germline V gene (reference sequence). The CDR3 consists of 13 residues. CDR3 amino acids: CASSRTPVSTLHF. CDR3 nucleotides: TGTGCCAGCAGCCGCACACCGGTTTCAACCCTCCACTTT.

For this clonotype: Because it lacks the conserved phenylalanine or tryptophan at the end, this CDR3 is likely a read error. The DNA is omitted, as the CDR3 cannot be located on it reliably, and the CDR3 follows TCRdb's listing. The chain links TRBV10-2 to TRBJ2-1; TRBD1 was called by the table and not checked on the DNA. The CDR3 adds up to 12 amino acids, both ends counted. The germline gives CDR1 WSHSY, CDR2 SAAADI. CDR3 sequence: CASSRAKNEQLL.

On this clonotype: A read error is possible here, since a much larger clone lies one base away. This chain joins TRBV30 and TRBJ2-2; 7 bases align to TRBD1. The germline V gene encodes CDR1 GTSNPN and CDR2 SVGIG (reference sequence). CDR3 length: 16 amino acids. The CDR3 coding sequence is TGTGCCTGGGCCGGACAGGATCTAAAACACACCAGGGAGCTGTTTTTT. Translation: CAWAGQDLKHTRELFF.

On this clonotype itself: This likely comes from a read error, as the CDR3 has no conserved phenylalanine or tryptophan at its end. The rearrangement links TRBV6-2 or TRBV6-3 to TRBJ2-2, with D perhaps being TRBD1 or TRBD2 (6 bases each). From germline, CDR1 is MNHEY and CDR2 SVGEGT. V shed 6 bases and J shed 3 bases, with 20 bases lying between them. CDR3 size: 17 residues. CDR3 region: CASSYTLGGTYTGELFY. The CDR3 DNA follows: TGTGCCAGCAGCTACACCCTAGGGGGGACCTACACCGGGGAGCTGTTTTAT.

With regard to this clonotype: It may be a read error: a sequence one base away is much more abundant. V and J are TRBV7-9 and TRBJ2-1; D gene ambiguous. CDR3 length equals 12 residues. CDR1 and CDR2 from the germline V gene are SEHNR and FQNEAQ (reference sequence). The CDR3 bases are TGTACCAGCAGCCCCCGCGACAATGAGCAGTTCTTC. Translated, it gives CTSSPRDNEQFF.

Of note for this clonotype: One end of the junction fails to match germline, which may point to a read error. DNA for the CDR3: TGTACCAGCAGTCCTACCGGGGGGGTCAAACAGCACTTC. As protein: CTSSPTGGVKQHF. V usage is TRBV6-1 and J usage is TRBJ2-7; 8 nucleotides agree with TRBD2. In germline, CDR1 is MNHNS, CDR2 SASEGT. The CDR3 totals 13 residues.

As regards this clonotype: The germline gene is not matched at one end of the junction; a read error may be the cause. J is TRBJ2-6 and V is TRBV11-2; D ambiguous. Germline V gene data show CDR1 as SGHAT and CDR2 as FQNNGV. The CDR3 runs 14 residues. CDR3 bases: TGTGTCAGCAGCTTAGATGATTGGGCCAACGTCCTGAATTTC. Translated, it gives CVSSLDDWANVLNF.

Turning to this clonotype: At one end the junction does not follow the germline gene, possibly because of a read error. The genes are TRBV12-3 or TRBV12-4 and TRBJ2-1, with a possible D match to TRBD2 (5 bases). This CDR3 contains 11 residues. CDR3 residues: CACSKEAEQFF. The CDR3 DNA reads TGTGCCTGCAGTAAGGAGGCAGAGCAGTTTTTC.